This TCR beta chain was recovered during a study of T cell repertoires in cytomegalovirus infection. About the research overall: Use of recently identified HLA-C-restricted and well-studied HLA-B-restricted CMV epitopes was part of the study. General study findings and limits: In two of eight donors, the top clonotype was HLA-C-restricted CMV-specific.

TCRdb re-called the reads with MiXCR, one entry per CDR3 protein. The sample holds approximately 120,000 distinct CDR3 sequences; about 30% are singletons and the top ten take 80% to 85%. In its sample, this clonotype was seen a few times. Antigen: not known. CDR1 is LNHDA and CDR2 is SQIVND in the germline V gene (reference sequence). The CDR3 has 18 residues. The ends were cut back, 3 bases at V and 6 bases at J, with 24 bases in the middle. The source is a human donor in good health (CMV status not recorded). Some clones in this sample may be carry-over from other donors' samples. The sample here was CD8+ T cells from cultured PBMCs, taken from culture after CMV antigen stimulation. The chain has TRBV19 and TRBJ2-1; D may be TRBD1 or TRBD2 (5 bases each). This CDR3 reads CASSIPTRFGDLGNEQFF. The CDR3, as DNA: TGTGCCAGTAGTATCCCCACCAGGTTTGGGGACCTCGGCAATGAGCAGTTCTTC.